This T cell receptor beta chain was observed in a study of blood T cell repertoires in COVID-19. The germline V gene encodes CDR1 MDHEN and CDR2 SYDVKM. Deletions cut 10 bases from V and 1 base from J, with 17 bases between. The CDR3 runs 14 residues. In the original analysis: It was from reference gene primer amplification that nucleated cell counts were estimated. Using immunoSEQ multiplex PCR, the repertoire was profiled, and TCRdb retains in-frame clones only, with some absent. Clone size and V and J calls were adopted from that table, with D and trimming inferred from the DNA. The table lists over 150,000 clones, under 95% of them singletons.

This TCR derives from a man aged 18 to 30 with COVID-19, enrolled during active disease. The sample was peripheral blood. The chain joins TRBV28 to TRBJ2-7; possible D gene TRBD2, 6 bases. The CDR3 DNA reads as TGTGCCACCATCCGGGCTAGCGTTTCCTACGAGCAGTACTTC. It translates to CATIRASVSYEQYF.